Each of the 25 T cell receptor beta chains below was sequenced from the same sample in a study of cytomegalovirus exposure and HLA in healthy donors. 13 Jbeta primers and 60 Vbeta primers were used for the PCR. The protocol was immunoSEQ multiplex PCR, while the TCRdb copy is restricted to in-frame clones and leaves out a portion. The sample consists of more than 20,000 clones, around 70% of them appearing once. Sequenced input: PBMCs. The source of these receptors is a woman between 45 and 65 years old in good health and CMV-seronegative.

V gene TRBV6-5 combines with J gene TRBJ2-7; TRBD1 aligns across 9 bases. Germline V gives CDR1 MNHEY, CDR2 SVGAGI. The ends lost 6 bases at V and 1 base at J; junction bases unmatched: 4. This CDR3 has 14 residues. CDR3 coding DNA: TGTGCCAGCAGGCCGGGACAGGGATCCTACGAGCAGTACTTC. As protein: CASRPGQGSYEQYF.

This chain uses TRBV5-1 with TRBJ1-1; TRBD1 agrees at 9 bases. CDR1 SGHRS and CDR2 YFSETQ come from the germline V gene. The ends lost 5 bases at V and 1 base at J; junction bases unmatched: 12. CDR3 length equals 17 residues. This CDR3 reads CASRRGQGIETNTEAFF. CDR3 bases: TGCGCCAGCAGAAGGGGACAGGGAATTGAAACGAACACTGAAGCTTTCTTT.

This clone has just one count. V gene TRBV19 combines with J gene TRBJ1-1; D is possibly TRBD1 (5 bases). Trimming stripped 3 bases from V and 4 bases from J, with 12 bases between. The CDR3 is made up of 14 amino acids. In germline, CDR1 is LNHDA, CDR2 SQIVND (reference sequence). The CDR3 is CASSISPRGTEAFF. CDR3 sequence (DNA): TGTGCCAGTAGTATCTCCCCAAGGGGCACTGAAGCTTTCTTT.

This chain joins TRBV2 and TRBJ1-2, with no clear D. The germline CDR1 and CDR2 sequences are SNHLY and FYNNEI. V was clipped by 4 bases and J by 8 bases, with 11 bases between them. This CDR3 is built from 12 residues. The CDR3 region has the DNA TGTGCCAGCAGTGTGCGGGAGTTCGGCTACACCTTC. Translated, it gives CASSVREFGYTF.

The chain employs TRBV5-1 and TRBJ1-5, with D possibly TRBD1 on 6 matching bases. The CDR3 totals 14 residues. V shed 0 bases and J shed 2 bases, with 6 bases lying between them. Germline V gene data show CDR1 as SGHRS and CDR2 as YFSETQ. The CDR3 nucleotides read TGCGCCAGCAGCTTGGAGGGGGGCAATCAGCCCCAGCATTTT. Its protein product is CASSLEGGNQPQHF.

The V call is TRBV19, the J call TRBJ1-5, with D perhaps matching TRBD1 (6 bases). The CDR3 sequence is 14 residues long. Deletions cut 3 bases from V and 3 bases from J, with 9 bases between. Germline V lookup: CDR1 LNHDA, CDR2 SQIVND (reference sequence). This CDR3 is CASSMDSDNQPQHF. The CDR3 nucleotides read TGTGCCAGTAGTATGGACAGTGACAATCAGCCCCAGCATTTT.

CDR3 sequence: CASSSLAGLGDTQYF. The CDR3 DNA is TGTGCCAGCAGCTCGTTAGCGGGATTAGGAGATACGCAGTATTTT. The rearrangement links TRBV7-9 to TRBJ2-3; the match to TRBD2 covers 8 bases. This CDR3 comprises 15 residues. Germline CDR1 and CDR2: SEHNR and FQNEAQ (reference sequence). V was pared by 4 bases and J by 5 bases, with 8 bases of the junction left unmatched.

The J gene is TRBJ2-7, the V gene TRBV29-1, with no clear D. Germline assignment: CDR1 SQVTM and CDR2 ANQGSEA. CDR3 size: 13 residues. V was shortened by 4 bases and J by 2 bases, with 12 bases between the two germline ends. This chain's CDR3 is CSVVGRIPYEQYF. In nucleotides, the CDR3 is TGCAGCGTTGTGGGCCGGATCCCCTACGAGCAGTACTTC.

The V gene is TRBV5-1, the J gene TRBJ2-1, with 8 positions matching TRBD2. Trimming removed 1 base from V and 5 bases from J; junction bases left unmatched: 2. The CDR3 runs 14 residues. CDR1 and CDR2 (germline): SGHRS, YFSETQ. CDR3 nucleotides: TGCGCCAGCAGCTTGACTAGCGGAAACAATGAGCAGTTCTTC. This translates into CASSLTSGNNEQFF.

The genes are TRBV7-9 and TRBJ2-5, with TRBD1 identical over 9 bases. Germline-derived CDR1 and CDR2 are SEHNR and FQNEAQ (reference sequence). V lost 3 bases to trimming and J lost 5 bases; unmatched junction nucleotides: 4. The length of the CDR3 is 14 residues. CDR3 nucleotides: TGTGCCAGCAGCTTGGGGACAGGGAAGGAGACCCAGTACTTC. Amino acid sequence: CASSLGTGKETQYF.

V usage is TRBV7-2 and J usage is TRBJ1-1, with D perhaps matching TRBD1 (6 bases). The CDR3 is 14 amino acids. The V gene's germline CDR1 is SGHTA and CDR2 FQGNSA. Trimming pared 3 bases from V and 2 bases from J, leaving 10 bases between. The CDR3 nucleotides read TGTGCCAGCAGCTTCAGGGGTGGAAACACTGAAGCTTTCTTT. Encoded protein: CASSFRGGNTEAFF.

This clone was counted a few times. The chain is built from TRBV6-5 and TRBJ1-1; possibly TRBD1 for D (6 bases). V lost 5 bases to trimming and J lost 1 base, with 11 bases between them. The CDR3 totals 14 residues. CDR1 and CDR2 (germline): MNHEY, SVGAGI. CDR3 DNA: TGTGCCAGCAGTCCCACAGGGAGGAACACTGAAGCTTTCTTT. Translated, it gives CASSPTGRNTEAFF.

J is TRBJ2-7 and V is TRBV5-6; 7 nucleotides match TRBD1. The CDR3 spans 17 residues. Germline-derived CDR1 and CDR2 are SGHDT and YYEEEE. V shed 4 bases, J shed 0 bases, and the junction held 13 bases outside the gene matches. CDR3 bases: TGTGCCAGCAGCGGAACACCGGGACAGCGGTCCTCCTACGAGCAGTACTTC. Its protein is CASSGTPGQRSSYEQYF.

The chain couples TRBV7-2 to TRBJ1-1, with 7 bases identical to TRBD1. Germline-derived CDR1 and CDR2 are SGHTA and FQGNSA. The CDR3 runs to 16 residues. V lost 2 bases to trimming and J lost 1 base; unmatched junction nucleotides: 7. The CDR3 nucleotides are TGTGCCAGCAGCTTATTCAGCAGGGGGACGAACACTGAAGCTTTCTTT. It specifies CASSLFSRGTNTEAFF.

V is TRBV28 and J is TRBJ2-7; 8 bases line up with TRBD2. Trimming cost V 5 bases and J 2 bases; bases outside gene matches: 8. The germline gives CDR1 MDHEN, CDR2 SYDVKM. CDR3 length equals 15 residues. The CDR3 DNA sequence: TGTGCCAGCAGTACGCCCCGGGGGGGGGCCTACGAGCAGTACTTC. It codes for CASSTPRGGAYEQYF. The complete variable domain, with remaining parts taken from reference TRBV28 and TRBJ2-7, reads DVKVTQSSRYLVKRTGEKVFLECVQDMDHENMFWYRQDPGLGLRLIYFSYDVKMKEKGDIPEGYSVSREKKERFSLILESASTNQTSMYLCASSTPRGGAYEQYFGPGTRLTVT.

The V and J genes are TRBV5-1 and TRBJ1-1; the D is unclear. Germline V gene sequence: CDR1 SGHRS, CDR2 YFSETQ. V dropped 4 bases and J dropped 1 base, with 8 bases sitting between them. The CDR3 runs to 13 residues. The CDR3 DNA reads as TGCGCCAGCAGCCCTAAAGCGAACACTGAAGCTTTCTTT. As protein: CASSPKANTEAFF.

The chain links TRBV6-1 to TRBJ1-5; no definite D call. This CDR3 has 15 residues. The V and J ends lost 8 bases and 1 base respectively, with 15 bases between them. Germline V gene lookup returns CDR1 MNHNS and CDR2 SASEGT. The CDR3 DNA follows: TGTGCCAGCCTCCGGCCCGCGGGCAGCAATCAGCCCCAGCATTTT. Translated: CASLRPAGSNQPQHF.

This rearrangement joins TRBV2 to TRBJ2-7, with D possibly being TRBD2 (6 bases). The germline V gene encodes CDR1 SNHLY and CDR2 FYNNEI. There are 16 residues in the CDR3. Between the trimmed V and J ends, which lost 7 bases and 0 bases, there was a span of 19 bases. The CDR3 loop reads CASIISRERSSYEQYF. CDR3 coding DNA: TGTGCCAGCATTATCAGCCGGGAGCGGAGCTCCTACGAGCAGTACTTC. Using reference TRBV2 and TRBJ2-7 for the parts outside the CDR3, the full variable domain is EPEVTQTPSHQVTQMGQEVILRCVPISNHLYFYWYRQILGQKVEFLVSFYNNEISEKSEIFDDQFSVERPDGSNFTLKIRSTKLEDSAMYFCASIISRERSSYEQYFGPGTRLTVT.

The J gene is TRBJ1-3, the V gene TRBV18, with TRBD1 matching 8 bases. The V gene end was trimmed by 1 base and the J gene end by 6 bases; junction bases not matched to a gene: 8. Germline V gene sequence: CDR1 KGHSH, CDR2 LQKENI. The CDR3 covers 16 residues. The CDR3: CASSPLDKTGENTIYF. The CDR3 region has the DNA TGTGCCAGCTCACCACTCGACAAGACAGGGGAAAACACCATATATTTT. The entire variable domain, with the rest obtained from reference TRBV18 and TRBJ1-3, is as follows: NAGVMQNPRHLVRRRGQEARLRCSPMKGHSHVYWYRQLPEEGLKFMVYLQKENIIDESGMPKERFSAEFPKEGPSILRIQQVVRGDSAAYFCASSPLDKTGENTIYFGEGSWLTVV.

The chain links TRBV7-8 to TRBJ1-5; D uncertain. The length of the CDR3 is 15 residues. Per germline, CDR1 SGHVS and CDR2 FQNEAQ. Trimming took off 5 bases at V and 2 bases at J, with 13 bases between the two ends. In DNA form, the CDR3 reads TGTGCCAGCAGCCTAAACCAGGAACGCAATCAGCCCCAGCATTTT. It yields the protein CASSLNQERNQPQHF.

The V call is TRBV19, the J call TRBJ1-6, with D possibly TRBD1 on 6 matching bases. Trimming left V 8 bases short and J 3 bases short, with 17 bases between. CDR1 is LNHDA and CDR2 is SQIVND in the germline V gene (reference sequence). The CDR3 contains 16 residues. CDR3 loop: CASFPGVPDYNSPLHF. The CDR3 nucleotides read TGTGCCAGTTTTCCAGGGGTACCAGACTATAATTCACCCCTCCACTTT.

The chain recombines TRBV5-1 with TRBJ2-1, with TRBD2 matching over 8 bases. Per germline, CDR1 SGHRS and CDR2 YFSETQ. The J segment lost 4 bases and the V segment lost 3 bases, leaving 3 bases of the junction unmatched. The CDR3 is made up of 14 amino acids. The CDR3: CASSSAGGYNEQFF. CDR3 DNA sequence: TGCGCCAGCAGCTCGGCGGGAGGATACAATGAGCAGTTCTTC.

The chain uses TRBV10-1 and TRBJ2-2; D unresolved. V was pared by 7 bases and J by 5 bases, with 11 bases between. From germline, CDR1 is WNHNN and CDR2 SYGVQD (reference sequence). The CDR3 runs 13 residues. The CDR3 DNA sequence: TGCGCCAGCACAGGCACGCAGACCGGGGAGCTGTTTTTT. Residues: CASTGTQTGELFF.

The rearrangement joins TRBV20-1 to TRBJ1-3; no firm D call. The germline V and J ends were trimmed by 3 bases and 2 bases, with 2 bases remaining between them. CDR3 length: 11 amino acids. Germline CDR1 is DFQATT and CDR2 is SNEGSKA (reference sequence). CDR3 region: CSASTGNTIYF. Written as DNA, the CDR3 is TGCAGTGCTAGTACTGGAAACACCATATATTTT.

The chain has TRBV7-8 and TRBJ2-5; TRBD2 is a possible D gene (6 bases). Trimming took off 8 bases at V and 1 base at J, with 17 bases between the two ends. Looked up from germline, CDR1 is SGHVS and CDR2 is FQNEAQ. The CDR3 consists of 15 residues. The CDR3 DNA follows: TGTGCCAGCGGATCTATGCCGGGAGCCCAAGAGACCCAGTACTTC. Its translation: CASGSMPGAQETQYF.